These 9 T cell receptor beta chains share one sample of origin, sequenced in a study of blood T cell repertoires in COVID-19. TCRdb's copy holds only in-frame clones and misses some; the assay was immunoSEQ multiplex PCR. The sample lists roughly 140,000 clones, 80% occurring once. The sample consisted of peripheral blood. All receptors derive from a man in his sixties with acute or convalescent COVID-19.

The chain is built from TRBV27 and TRBJ2-7, with 7 positions matching TRBD1. The junction had 6 bases not matched to a gene; V was cut back by 6 bases and J by 4 bases. The CDR3 length is 13 residues. Germline V gives CDR1 MNHEY, CDR2 SMNVEV (reference sequence). The CDR3 spells CASRPGGGYEQYF. The CDR3 DNA follows: TGTGCCAGCAGACCAGGGGGTGGGTACGAGCAGTACTTC.

This clone has a handful of counts. The V call is TRBV7-6, the J call TRBJ2-1; 13 bases are shared with TRBD2. The CDR3 is 16 amino acids. After removal of 5 bases from V and 6 bases from J, the junction contained 7 bases not matched to a gene. Per the germline V gene, CDR1 is SGHVS and CDR2 is FNYEAQ. The CDR3 DNA sequence: TGTGCCAGCAGCATCCCCACTAGCGGGAGGGGCAATGAGCAGTTCTTC. It specifies CASSIPTSGRGNEQFF.

The rearrangement joins TRBV27 to TRBJ2-7; possibly TRBD2 for D (6 bases). The CDR3 has 13 residues. Trimming shortened V by 6 bases and J by 7 bases, and 16 bases separated the two germline ends. Germline CDR1 is MNHEY and CDR2 is SMNVEV (reference sequence). CDR3 amino acids: CASRGTALGEQYF. The CDR3 nucleotides read TGTGCCAGCAGGGGGACTGCCCTGGGAGAGCAGTACTTC.

DNA for the CDR3: TGTGCCAGCAGCCAAGCTCTAGCGGGGGCGTCGGGTACGCAGTATTTT. Its protein product is CASSQALAGASGTQYF. The V call is TRBV3-1 (or the pseudogene TRBV3-2), the J call TRBJ2-3, with 10 bases that match TRBD2. V shed 1 base, J shed 8 bases, and the junction held 9 bases outside the gene matches. CDR3 length: 16 amino acids. Germline assignment: CDR1 LGHDT and CDR2 YNNKEL (reference sequence).

This rearrangement joins TRBV5-1 to TRBJ1-4; 8 nucleotides match TRBD1. The CDR3 runs to 15 residues. Trimming took 4 bases from V and 6 from J; bases not matched to a gene: 8. Germline CDR1 reads SGHRS; CDR2 reads YFSETQ. The CDR3 DNA follows: TGCGCCAGCAGCCAGGGACAGGTTGGAGATGAAAAACTGTTTTTT. It yields the protein CASSQGQVGDEKLFF.

This clone has only a few counts. The gene calls are TRBV11-2 and TRBJ1-1; perhaps TRBD1 as D (6 bases). Germline V gives CDR1 SGHAT, CDR2 FQNNGV. Trimming took 4 bases from V and 6 from J, leaving 12 bases between them. This CDR3 is 13 amino acids long. CDR3 loop: CASSSGVIAEAFF. CDR3 DNA sequence: TGTGCCAGCAGCTCAGGGGTGATCGCTGAAGCTTTCTTT.

The genes are TRBV14 and TRBJ2-2, with D maybe TRBD1 (5 bases). This CDR3 has 15 residues. CDR1 and CDR2 from the germline V gene are SGHDN and FVKESK. With 5 bases removed from V and 7 bases from J, the gap between germline ends came to 17 bases. This chain's CDR3 is CASSSFQGSGGELFF. Here the CDR3 DNA reads TGTGCCAGCAGCTCTTTCCAGGGTTCTGGCGGGGAGCTGTTTTTT.

The gene calls are TRBV6-5 and TRBJ2-3, with 8 bases identical to TRBD1. Germline trimming cut 4 bases from V and 6 bases from J; bases unmatched to any gene: 3. Germline assignment: CDR1 MNHEY and CDR2 SVGAGI. This CDR3 is built from 13 residues. CDR3 sequence reads: CASSFDRGDTQYF. DNA for the CDR3: TGTGCCAGCAGTTTCGACAGGGGTGATACGCAGTATTTT.

The V call is TRBV6-5, the J call TRBJ2-2; TRBD1 matches 8 bases. The CDR3 spans 13 residues. J was trimmed by 8 bases and V by 5 bases; bases with no gene match: 4. The V gene's germline CDR1 is MNHEY and CDR2 SVGAGI. DNA of the CDR3: TGTGCCAGCAGTCAGGGGGCGCGGGGGGAGCTGTTTTTT. It translates to CASSQGARGELFF.